This TCR beta chain was obtained from a study of T cell repertoires in cytomegalovirus infection. With regard to this clonotype: Its antigen is still unknown.

TCRdb fed the reads into MiXCR, producing one record per CDR3 protein. Counted here are 800,000 to 950,000 distinct CDR3 sequences, approximately 32% occurring once; the ten biggest clones make up around 12%. CDR3 length equals 14 residues. The V gene lost 7 bases and the J gene lost 0 bases, with 12 bases spanning the gap. The clonotype comes from a human donor in good health (CMV status not recorded). Some clones in this sample may be carry-over from other donors' samples. The chain is built from TRBV12-3 or TRBV12-4 and TRBJ1-1, with a tentative D call TRBD1 (6 bases). Sequencing used cultured CD8+ T cells from PBMCs, obtained from culture after CMV antigen stimulation. The CDR3 region has the DNA TGTGCCAGCAAATACAGGGCAATGAACACTGAAGCTTTCTTT. It translates to CASKYRAMNTEAFF.